The clone carrying this TCR beta chain was seen repeatedly, ten times or more. Its antigen is unknown. The record originates from a study of T cells after yellow fever vaccination. Whole-study context: SMART-Seq v4 Ultra Low Input handled preparation of low-cell-number fractions. Study-wide results and limits: High-abundance clonotypes from the bulk population could contaminate FACS-sorted repertoires. The study re-detected most primary-vaccination clones after the booster (about 96% CD4, 85% to 90% CD8).

As TCR cDNA was made by 5'RACE template switching, a universal primer site and UMIs were added. Using its own MiXCR run on the 5' RACE reads, TCRdb lists one record per CDR3 protein. The sample lists about 510,000 distinct CDR3 sequences, 21% occurring once. V lost 3 bases and J lost 6; bases outside the gene matches: 1. Germline CDR1 is LNHNV and CDR2 is YYDKDF (reference sequence). This CDR3 contains 14 residues. This clonotype originated in a man between 18 and 29 years old who received the YFV17D yellow fever vaccine. V usage is TRBV15 and J usage is TRBJ2-1, with TRBD2 matching over 11 bases. The specimen was PBMCs, collected around 3 weeks after the first yellow fever vaccination. The CDR3 nucleotides are TGTGCCACCAGCAGCGGGACTAGCGGCAATGAGCAGTTCTTC. This encodes CATSSGTSGNEQFF.